The following is a T cell receptor beta chain sequence with its context. The antigen is unknown. The sample originates from a study of cytomegalovirus exposure and HLA in healthy donors. The study, taken as a whole, reports: For TCR beta chains, V- and J-gene trimming was later linked to a missense DCLRE1C variant.

The CDR3 extends over 16 amino acids. Germline CDR1 reads MRHNA; CDR2 reads SNTAGT. V lost 5 bases, J lost 0 bases, and 16 bases lay in between. A multiplex PCR was run with 60 Vbeta primers and 13 Jbeta primers. TCRdb's table, derived via immunoSEQ multiplex PCR, lists solely in-frame clones and lacks some. The data show 120,000 to 150,000 clones, roughly 80% seen once. Sequencing was carried out using PBMCs. The receptor comes from a woman in her twenties or thirties in good health and CMV-seronegative. The rearrangement joins TRBV6-4 to TRBJ1-2, with D possibly being TRBD1 (6 bases). The CDR3 nucleotides are TGTGCCAGCAGTCTGTCGGCAGGGGCTACTAACTATGGCTACACCTTC. It encodes CASSLSAGATNYGYTF.